The 11 T cell receptor beta chains given below trace back to one sample, sequenced in a study of T cell responses to AZD1222 COVID-19 vaccine. The data were produced by immunoSEQ multiplex PCR, yet TCRdb's version contains in-frame clones alone and is incomplete. The table has approximately 73,000 clones, around four fifths seen once. The sequencing used peripheral blood, collected on day 0 of AZD1222 vaccination. These receptors all stem from an adult in good health.

This clone was seen a single time. This chain joins TRBV6-5 and TRBJ1-5, with TRBD1 identical over 8 bases. Germline values: CDR1 MNHEY, CDR2 SVGAGI. The CDR3 consists of 15 residues. V dropped 6 bases and J dropped 6; count of bases not matched to a gene: 10. Written as DNA, the CDR3 is TGTGCCAGCAGCAGGACAGGGACCCCGGGTCAGCCCCAGCATTTT. This gives the protein CASSRTGTPGQPQHF.

This chain joins TRBV7-9 and TRBJ1-2, with D unclear. V lost 1 base and J 1 base, leaving 10 bases between the germline ends. CDR3 length: 15 amino acids. Germline V CDR1 and CDR2: SEHNR, FQNEAQ (reference sequence). This CDR3 reads CASSLDGPHNYGYTF. The CDR3 DNA reads as TGTGCCAGCAGCTTAGATGGACCCCATAACTATGGCTACACCTTC.

The chain employs TRBV6-5 and TRBJ2-7; no reliable D call. V lost 1 base and J 4 bases, leaving 14 bases between the germline ends. Per the germline V gene, CDR1 is MNHEY and CDR2 is SVGAGI. The CDR3 spans 15 residues. The CDR3 is CASSYLRGSLYEQYF. The CDR3 DNA reads as TGTGCCAGCAGTTACTTACGAGGTTCTCTTTACGAGCAGTACTTC.

This chain joins TRBV2 and TRBJ1-2, with D hard to call. This CDR3 spans 12 amino acids. Germline lookup yields CDR1 SNHLY and CDR2 FYNNEI. V gave up 1 base and J gave up 6 bases, with 6 bases separating them. The DNA for the CDR3 is TGTGCCAGCAGTGAAGAAGTCGATGGCTACACCTTC. Translating it yields CASSEEVDGYTF.

This chain connects TRBV4-1 to TRBJ2-3, with unresolved D. CDR3 length: 15 amino acids. V gave up 1 base and J gave up 1 base, with 9 bases separating them. Germline assignment: CDR1 MGHRA and CDR2 YSYEKL. The CDR3, as DNA: TGCGCCAGCAGCCAAGGGGCTTTCGGCACAGATACGCAGTATTTT. It specifies CASSQGAFGTDTQYF.

The chain couples TRBV7-9 to TRBJ1-2; maybe TRBD1 (5 bases). Trimming cost V 4 bases and J 2 bases, with 11 bases left between them. Germline values: CDR1 SEHNR, CDR2 FQNEAQ (reference sequence). CDR3 length equals 14 residues. The DNA for the CDR3 is TGTGCCAGCAGCTACGGGACGGAAAACTATGGCTACACCTTC. Translation: CASSYGTENYGYTF.

This sequence joins TRBV9 and TRBJ2-3; tentative D call: TRBD2 (7 bases). Looked up from germline, CDR1 is SGDLS and CDR2 is YYNGEE. The CDR3 runs 19 residues. V was cut by 4 bases and J by 2 bases, with 26 bases left in between. CDR3 residues: CASSPVGGGLAGITDTQYF. CDR3 nucleotides: TGTGCCAGCAGCCCAGTAGGGGGGGGCCTCGCAGGAATCACAGATACGCAGTATTTT. The entire variable domain, with the rest obtained from reference TRBV9 and TRBJ2-3, is as follows: DSGVTQTPKHLITATGQRVTLRCSPRSGDLSVYWYQQSLDQGLQFLIQYYNGEERAKGNILERFSAQQFPDLHSELNLSSLELGDSALYFCASSPVGGGLAGITDTQYFGPGTRLTVL.

J is TRBJ2-7 and V is TRBV6-1; D is uncertain. The CDR3 totals 15 residues. V was shortened by 1 base and J by 4 bases, with 14 bases between the two germline ends. Germline V gene data show CDR1 as MNHNS and CDR2 as SASEGT. CDR3 amino acids: CASSEGRLPFYEQYF. CDR3 coding DNA: TGTGCCAGCAGTGAAGGACGTCTTCCATTTTACGAGCAGTACTTC.

This chain uses TRBV5-6 with TRBJ2-1, with D perhaps TRBD2 (5 bases). Germline values: CDR1 SGHDT, CDR2 YYEEEE. Trimming left V 4 bases short and J 7 bases short, with 18 bases between. This CDR3 spans 15 amino acids. As DNA, the CDR3 is TGTGCCAGCAGCATGGACTCGGAACGAGTGAATGAGCAGTTCTTC. It translates to CASSMDSERVNEQFF.

The genes are TRBV5-6 and TRBJ1-1, with D hard to call. Looked up from germline, CDR1 is SGHDT and CDR2 is YYEEEE. V dropped 4 bases and J dropped 3 bases, with 10 bases sitting between them. The CDR3 has 13 residues. The CDR3 sequence: CASSLVVDTEAFF. Written as DNA, the CDR3 is TGTGCCAGCAGCCTCGTCGTTGACACTGAAGCTTTCTTT.

The chain carries TRBV25-1 and TRBJ2-1, with no clear D. The V gene lost 2 bases and the J gene lost 10 bases, with 12 bases spanning the gap. The CDR3 covers 13 residues. Germline V gene sequence: CDR1 MGHDK, CDR2 SYGVNS. CDR3 DNA sequence: TGTGCCAGCAGTGAAACGGCTTTTGGAGAGCAGTTCTTC. Translating gives CASSETAFGEQFF.